Listed below are T cell receptor beta chains from one sample, sequenced in a study of regulatory T cells in long-lasting Graves disease. TCRdb redid the calling of the multiplex PCR reads with MiXCR, one entry per CDR3 protein. Of about 620,000 distinct CDR3 sequences detected, roughly 16% appear once; the ten largest clones hold around 19%. These data also formed part of another study, on T cells in Graves' hyperthyroidism and ophthalmopathy.

The starting material was peripheral blood mononuclear cells (PBMCs), obtained at new diagnosis, from a patient treated with antithyroid drugs. The source is a woman under 40 with Graves disease. Each CDR3 is given with its conserved first and last residue. D genes are given only for firm matches. Rows give clone size only sometimes, using once, few, many, or a class for an expanded clone.

v_call: TRBV27; cdr3_length: 16; clone_size: few; d_call: -; j_call: TRBJ1-1; cdr3_aa: CASSPMGGVVNTEAFF; cdr3_nt: TGTGCCAGCAGCCCTATGGGGGGGGTAGTGAACACTGAAGCTTTCTTT
v_call: TRBV20-1; cdr3_length: 11; clone_size: many; d_call: -; j_call: TRBJ1-1; cdr3_aa: CSAFRDLEAFF; cdr3_nt: TGCAGTGCTTTCAGGGACCTTGAAGCTTTCTTT
v_call: TRBV11-2; cdr3_length: 16; clone_size: few; d_call: TRBD2; j_call: TRBJ2-5; cdr3_aa: CASSSLASGRQETQYF; cdr3_nt: TGTGCCAGCAGCTCACTAGCTAGCGGGAGACAAGAGACCCAGTACTTC
v_call: TRBV2; cdr3_length: 12; clone_size: few; d_call: -; j_call: TRBJ1-2; cdr3_aa: CASSEKQAGYTF; cdr3_nt: TGTGCCAGCAGTGAAAAGCAAGCTGGCTACACCTTC
v_call: TRBV20-1; cdr3_length: 14; clone_size: -; d_call: TRBD2; j_call: TRBJ2-1; cdr3_aa: CSARGREENNEQFF; cdr3_nt: TGCAGTGCTAGAGGCCGGGAGGAAAACAATGAGCAGTTCTTC
v_call: TRBV6-2/TRBV6-3; cdr3_length: 17; clone_size: many; d_call: TRBD1; j_call: TRBJ1-5; cdr3_aa: CASSLSGTGGSNQPQHF; cdr3_nt: TGTGCCAGCAGTTTATCCGGGACAGGGGGGAGCAATCAGCCCCAGCATTTT
v_call: TRBV4-1; cdr3_length: 14; clone_size: -; d_call: -; j_call: TRBJ1-1; cdr3_aa: CASSQPLMNTEAFF; cdr3_nt: TGCGCCAGCAGCCAACCGCTCATGAACACTGAAGCTTTCTTT
v_call: TRBV5-1; cdr3_length: 15; clone_size: many; d_call: TRBD1; j_call: TRBJ2-7; cdr3_aa: CASSRDRGPPYEQYF; cdr3_nt: TGCGCCAGCAGCCGGGACAGGGGCCCCCCATACGAGCAGTACTTC
v_call: TRBV5-6; cdr3_length: 15; clone_size: few; d_call: -; j_call: TRBJ2-1; cdr3_aa: CASSLWGRWYNEQFF; cdr3_nt: TGTGCCAGCAGCTTGTGGGGCCGTTGGTACAATGAGCAGTTCTTC
v_call: TRBV27; cdr3_length: 18; clone_size: many; d_call: TRBD1; j_call: TRBJ1-6; cdr3_aa: CASSLYPYPGQGDSPLHF; cdr3_nt: TGTGCCAGCAGTTTGTACCCCTATCCGGGACAGGGGGATTCACCCCTCCACTTT
v_call: TRBV19; cdr3_length: 17; clone_size: -; d_call: -; j_call: TRBJ1-5; cdr3_aa: CASALNDGGYSNQPQHF; cdr3_nt: TGTGCCAGTGCTCTCAACGATGGAGGTTATAGCAATCAGCCCCAGCATTTT
v_call: TRBV27; cdr3_length: 14; clone_size: many; d_call: -; j_call: TRBJ2-1; cdr3_aa: CASTQGGPYNEQFF; cdr3_nt: TGTGCCAGCACCCAGGGGGGCCCCTACAATGAGCAGTTCTTC
v_call: TRBV12-3/TRBV12-4; cdr3_length: 15; clone_size: many; d_call: -; j_call: TRBJ2-2; cdr3_aa: CASKKGGLRTGELFF; cdr3_nt: TGTGCCAGCAAGAAAGGGGGTTTGCGTACCGGGGAGCTGTTTTTT
v_call: TRBV18; cdr3_length: 15; clone_size: few; d_call: -; j_call: TRBJ1-2; cdr3_aa: CASSPLGNSNYGYTF; cdr3_nt: TGTGCCAGCTCACCATTGGGGAACAGTAACTATGGCTACACCTTC
v_call: TRBV7-8; cdr3_length: 16; clone_size: -; d_call: -; j_call: TRBJ2-3; cdr3_aa: CASSLSPTADTDTQYF; cdr3_nt: TGTGCCAGCAGCTTATCGCCGACAGCCGACACAGATACGCAGTATTTT
v_call: TRBV30; cdr3_length: 16; clone_size: many; d_call: -; j_call: TRBJ2-2; cdr3_aa: CAWRPQGNRNTGELFF; cdr3_nt: TGTGCCTGGAGGCCCCAGGGGAATAGGAACACCGGGGAGCTGTTTTTT
v_call: TRBV11-2; cdr3_length: 12; clone_size: -; d_call: -; j_call: TRBJ2-2; cdr3_aa: CASSFNTGEMFF; cdr3_nt: TGTGCCAGCAGCTTCAACACCGGGGAGATGTTTTTT
v_call: TRBV15; cdr3_length: 13; clone_size: few; d_call: -; j_call: TRBJ1-1; cdr3_aa: CATSKLENTEAFF; cdr3_nt: TGTGCCACCAGCAAACTGGAAAACACTGAAGCTTTCTTT
v_call: TRBV6-1; cdr3_length: 14; clone_size: -; d_call: TRBD1; j_call: TRBJ1-1; cdr3_aa: CASIEGQGASEAFF; cdr3_nt: TGTGCCAGCATAGAGGGACAGGGGGCGTCTGAAGCTTTCTTT
v_call: TRBV6-5; cdr3_length: 16; clone_size: -; d_call: TRBD2; j_call: TRBJ2-1; cdr3_aa: CASSYAPSSGANEQFF; cdr3_nt: TGTGCCAGCAGTTATGCCCCTTCTAGCGGGGCCAATGAGCAGTTCTTC
v_call: TRBV7-2; cdr3_length: 17; clone_size: -; d_call: TRBD2; j_call: TRBJ2-2; cdr3_aa: CVSSRTGLAGRIGELFF; cdr3_nt: TGTGTCAGCAGCCGAACCGGACTAGCGGGACGTATCGGGGAGCTGTTTTTT
v_call: TRBV6-1; cdr3_length: 14; clone_size: -; d_call: -; j_call: TRBJ1-5; cdr3_aa: CASSVYAGSQPQHF; cdr3_nt: TGTGCCAGCAGTGTTTATGCAGGGAGTCAGCCCCAGCATTTT
v_call: TRBV20-1; cdr3_length: 14; clone_size: few; d_call: TRBD1; j_call: TRBJ1-2; cdr3_aa: CSARARGQNYGYTF; cdr3_nt: TGCAGTGCTAGAGCGAGGGGGCAGAACTATGGCTACACCTTC
v_call: TRBV3-1; cdr3_length: 15; clone_size: many; d_call: TRBD2; j_call: TRBJ2-1; cdr3_aa: CASSPTSETTNEQFF; cdr3_nt: TGTGCCAGCAGCCCGACTAGCGAGACGACCAATGAGCAGTTCTTC
v_call: TRBV4-1; cdr3_length: 15; clone_size: -; d_call: TRBD2; j_call: TRBJ2-1; cdr3_aa: CASSQAGGPKYEQFF; cdr3_nt: TGCGCCAGCAGCCAAGCGGGAGGGCCCAAGTATGAGCAGTTCTTC
v_call: TRBV6-6; cdr3_length: 15; clone_size: few; d_call: TRBD1; j_call: TRBJ2-7; cdr3_aa: CASSYSTQGAREQYF; cdr3_nt: TGTGCCAGCAGTTACTCGACCCAGGGGGCGAGGGAGCAGTACTTC
v_call: TRBV7-9; cdr3_length: 15; clone_size: many; d_call: -; j_call: TRBJ1-6; cdr3_aa: CASSPPGSTNSPLHF; cdr3_nt: TGTGCCAGCAGCCCACCGGGTTCCACAAATTCACCCCTCCACTTT
v_call: TRBV6-1; cdr3_length: 16; clone_size: many; d_call: -; j_call: TRBJ2-7; cdr3_aa: CASSRNGGDRGDEQYF; cdr3_nt: TGTGCCAGCAGCCGGAATGGCGGGGATAGGGGGGACGAGCAGTACTTC
v_call: TRBV10-3; cdr3_length: 13; clone_size: many; d_call: TRBD2; j_call: TRBJ2-5; cdr3_aa: CAIKTSRSETQYF; cdr3_nt: TGTGCCATCAAGACTAGCCGGTCGGAGACCCAGTACTTC
v_call: TRBV28; cdr3_length: 15; clone_size: many; d_call: TRBD1; j_call: TRBJ1-5; cdr3_aa: CASSQDRGINQPQHF; cdr3_nt: TGTGCCAGCAGTCAAGACAGGGGGATCAATCAGCCCCAGCATTTT
v_call: TRBV28; cdr3_length: 15; clone_size: many; d_call: -; j_call: TRBJ1-3; cdr3_aa: CASTPPSYSGNTIYF; cdr3_nt: TGTGCCAGCACCCCTCCCTCCTACTCTGGAAACACCATATATTTT
v_call: TRBV20-1; cdr3_length: 14; clone_size: few; d_call: TRBD1; j_call: TRBJ2-3; cdr3_aa: CSAWDRGSTDTQYF; cdr3_nt: TGCAGTGCTTGGGACAGGGGAAGTACAGATACGCAGTATTTT
v_call: TRBV6-2/TRBV6-3; cdr3_length: 16; clone_size: -; d_call: -; j_call: TRBJ2-3; cdr3_aa: CASSYSIARSTDTQYF; cdr3_nt: TGTGCCAGCAGTTACTCGATAGCCCGATCAACAGATACGCAGTATTTT
v_call: TRBV3-1; cdr3_length: 11; clone_size: few; d_call: -; j_call: TRBJ2-7; cdr3_aa: CASSQGAKQYF; cdr3_nt: TGTGCCAGCAGCCAAGGTGCGAAGCAGTACTTC
v_call: TRBV28; cdr3_length: 12; clone_size: many; d_call: -; j_call: TRBJ1-2; cdr3_aa: CASRTGHYGYTF; cdr3_nt: TGTGCCAGCAGGACGGGGCACTATGGCTACACCTTC
v_call: TRBV7-2; cdr3_length: 13; clone_size: few; d_call: -; j_call: TRBJ1-4; cdr3_aa: CASSLQGDEKLFF; cdr3_nt: TGTGCCAGCAGCTTGCAGGGAGATGAAAAACTGTTTTTT
v_call: TRBV28; cdr3_length: 15; clone_size: many; d_call: -; j_call: TRBJ1-5; cdr3_aa: CASSSEQGYNQPQHF; cdr3_nt: TGTGCCAGCAGTTCAGAACAGGGATACAATCAGCCCCAGCATTTT
v_call: TRBV18; cdr3_length: 15; clone_size: few; d_call: TRBD1; j_call: TRBJ2-1; cdr3_aa: CASSRYTDRYNEQFF; cdr3_nt: TGTGCCAGCTCACGGTACACGGACAGGTACAATGAGCAGTTCTTC